The clone carrying this TCR beta chain was detected only a few times. Deep sequencing aimed at 1 in 200,000 to 1 in 1 million T cells' resolution. Some clones are missing from TCRdb's copy, which holds only in-frame ones; the method was immunoSEQ multiplex PCR. Of 270,000 or so clones in the sample, roughly three quarters are singletons; the top ten hold around 6%. The entry originates in a study of cytotoxic CD8 clonotypes in ibrutinib-treated CLL. Study details: Partial responses totalled around 25 and complete responses 2; after median roughly 68 months, roughly 14 remained remitted and approximately twelve progressed. Each sample contained, on average, about 250,000 productive templates and tens of thousands of productive rearrangements.

This clonotype originated in a human donor with chronic lymphocytic leukemia. This sample comprised PBMCs, obtained at disease progression, from a patient treated with ibrutinib.

In DNA form, the CDR3 reads TGTGCCAGCAGCCCACCCCTCCCGCGGGAGGGTTACTACGAGCAGTACTTC. This translates into CASSPPLPREGYYEQYF. This chain links TRBV9 with TRBJ2-7, with 9 positions matching TRBD2. The junction had 14 bases not matched to a gene; V was cut back by 4 bases and J by 3 bases. Germline loops: CDR1 SGDLS, CDR2 YYNGEE. The length of the CDR3 is 17 residues.